The clone carrying this T cell receptor (beta chain) came up once. What it binds is not known. This specimen comes from a study of T cell responses to AZD1222 COVID-19 vaccine. Overall study findings and caveats: The donor cohort was predominantly white British with a female majority, and clonal diversity may have been underestimated.

The V gene's germline CDR1 is SNHLY and CDR2 FYNNEI. The CDR3 loop spans 13 amino acids. The V end lost 6 bases, the J end lost 1 base, and 10 bases lay between the germline ends. The protocol was immunoSEQ multiplex PCR, while the TCRdb copy is restricted to in-frame clones and leaves out a portion. The sample has 130,000 or so clones, about 91% seen once; the top ten hold around 1.9%. The sample was peripheral blood, taken 28 days after the second AZD1222 dose. This clonotype was sampled from an adult who received the AZD1222 COVID-19 vaccine. This chain links TRBV2 with TRBJ2-7, with D possibly matching TRBD1 (5 bases). The CDR3 nucleotides are TGTGCCAGCAGAGGTGACAGTTCCTACGAGCAGTACTTC. Encoded protein: CASRGDSSYEQYF.